The text below deals with one TCR beta chain. Its antigen remains unidentified. CDR1 and CDR2 from the germline V gene are SGHRS and YFSETQ. Between the trimmed V and J ends, which lost 0 bases and 3 bases, there was a span of 12 bases. CDR3 size: 15 residues. RNA was extracted and reverse transcribed into cDNA as the sequencing template. The method was immunoSEQ multiplex PCR; TCRdb's version includes in-frame clones alone and lacks a portion of them. This sample carries 190,000 or so clones, around 50% of them seen once, and the ten largest clones take 10% to 15%. Treatment meaning: oral pan-JAK inhibitor, 5-10 mg twice daily. Sorting of CD4+ and CD8+ T cells was performed on PBMCs. The entry originates in a study of CD8+ T cells in alopecia areata. Study summary: Patients took tofacitinib for 6 to 18 months, followed by 6 drug-free months.

Study-level results: Many expanded lesional clones persisted during tofacitinib (in both scalp and blood).

The starting material was CD8+ T cells sorted from blood, obtained at week 24, from a patient treated with tofacitinib. The chain uses TRBV5-1 and TRBJ1-2; D is perhaps TRBD1 (6 bases). This receptor was identified in a human donor with alopecia areata. CDR3 residues: CASSLAGGADYGYTF. The CDR3 DNA follows: TGCGCCAGCAGCTTGGCCGGGGGCGCGGACTATGGCTACACCTTC.